The rows below give T cell receptor beta chains drawn from one sample of a study of T cell responses to AZD1222 COVID-19 vaccine. Generated by immunoSEQ multiplex PCR, the TCRdb table keeps only in-frame clones and is missing some. This table has approximately 180,000 clones, 85% to 90% appearing once. The sample here was peripheral blood, taken on day 0 of AZD1222 vaccination. All receptors come from an adult in good health. Each CDR3 is given with its conserved first and last residue. Fields, in order: D gene, clone size, J gene, V gene, CDR3 protein, CDR3 DNA. D genes are given only for firm matches. Clone size is not always given. Where it is, it says once, few, many or a class for expanded clones.

TRBD2	few	TRBJ2-3	TRBV7-2	CASSARLAESGVTQYF	TGTGCCAGCAGCGCAAGACTAGCGGAAAGCGGCGTTACGCAGTATTTT
TRBD1	few	TRBJ1-1	TRBV13	CASSLEGRGPGDTEAFF	TGTGCCAGCAGCTTAGAAGGCAGGGGGCCCGGTGACACTGAAGCTTTCTTT
-	-	TRBJ2-7	TRBV2	CASSARGGSYEQYF	TGTGCCAGCAGTGCCCGAGGGGGGTCCTACGAGCAGTACTTC
-	-	TRBJ1-2	TRBV6-5	CASRDTLGNGYTF	TGTGCCAGCAGGGATACTCTCGGGAATGGCTACACCTTC
-	-	TRBJ1-1	TRBV13	CASSLLKTEAFF	TGTGCCAGCAGCTTATTAAAGACTGAAGCTTTCTTT
TRBD1	-	TRBJ1-2	TRBV6-4	CASSERPGQAYGYTF	TGTGCCAGCAGTGAACGACCGGGACAGGCCTATGGCTACACCTTC
TRBD1	-	TRBJ2-2	TRBV10-3	CAISELATGGTGELFF	TGTGCCATCAGTGAGTTGGCGACAGGGGGCACCGGGGAGCTGTTTTTT
-	few	TRBJ2-3	TRBV29-1	CSAAGRGPDTQYF	TGCAGCGCCGCCGGGCGGGGGCCTGATACGCAGTATTTT
-	-	TRBJ1-1	TRBV9	CASSVDQLYTEAFF	TGTGCCAGCAGCGTAGACCAGCTATACACTGAAGCTTTCTTT
-	once	TRBJ1-1	TRBV6-5	CASSFSRGDTEAFF	TGTGCCAGCAGCTTCAGCAGGGGTGACACTGAAGCTTTCTTT
TRBD2	-	TRBJ2-5	TRBV4-1	CASSQKGGGVQETQYF	TGCGCCAGCAGCCAGAAGGGCGGGGGAGTTCAAGAGACCCAGTACTTC
TRBD1	-	TRBJ1-1	TRBV7-8	CASSLNSGGGLMNTEAFF	TGTGCCAGCAGCTTAAACTCAGGGGGCGGACTCATGAACACTGAAGCTTTCTTT
TRBD1	-	TRBJ2-1	TRBV6-6	CASSSSGTGGLPEQFF	TGTGCCAGCAGTTCGTCCGGGACAGGGGGACTTCCTGAGCAGTTCTTC
-	-	TRBJ1-5	TRBV19	CASTPGWGSGQPQHF	TGTGCCAGTACCCCGGGTTGGGGGTCCGGTCAGCCCCAGCATTTT
-	once	TRBJ1-1	TRBV30	CACGRDMNTEAFF	TGTGCCTGCGGACGGGACATGAACACTGAAGCTTTCTTT
-	-	TRBJ1-2	TRBV28	CASSLNSVGKYGYTF	TGTGCCAGCAGTTTAAACTCAGTGGGCAAATATGGCTACACCTTC
TRBD1	-	TRBJ2-1	TRBV9	CASSPWDRVDNEQFF	TGTGCCAGCAGCCCCTGGGACAGGGTAGACAATGAGCAGTTCTTC
TRBD2	few	TRBJ2-1	TRBV5-1	CASSLGAGGREQFF	TGCGCCAGCAGCTTGGGAGCGGGGGGGCGTGAGCAGTTCTTC
TRBD2	-	TRBJ2-1	TRBV5-4	CASSSRDYYNEQFF	TGTGCCAGCAGCTCCCGGGACTACTACAATGAGCAGTTCTTC
-	-	TRBJ1-5	TRBV9	CASSVREGQPQHF	TGTGCCAGCAGCGTCAGGGAGGGTCAGCCCCAGCATTTT
-	-	TRBJ2-7	TRBV27	CASSLGIVAEQYF	TGTGCCAGCAGTTTAGGAATCGTGGCCGAGCAGTACTTC
TRBD1	-	TRBJ1-2	TRBV10-3	CAISEYGQDGGYTF	TGTGCCATCAGTGAGTACGGACAGGATGGTGGCTACACCTTC
-	-	TRBJ2-5	TRBV7-9	CASSLTGIRETQYF	TGTGCCAGCAGCTTAACAGGGATCAGGGAGACCCAGTACTTC
-	-	TRBJ2-3	TRBV10-1	CASSIKGSTDTQYF	TGCGCCAGCAGCATCAAGGGATCGACAGATACGCAGTATTTT
-	-	TRBJ1-2	TRBV2	CASSEELGFYGYTF	TGTGCCAGCAGTGAAGAATTGGGGTTCTATGGCTACACCTTC
TRBD1	-	TRBJ1-1	TRBV18	CASLRTGGTEAFF	TGTGCCAGCCTTCGGACAGGGGGCACTGAAGCTTTCTTT
-	-	TRBJ1-2	TRBV12-3/TRBV12-4	CASSFSPSYGYTF	TGTGCCAGCAGTTTCTCACCATCATATGGCTACACCTTC
TRBD1	-	TRBJ1-1	TRBV18	CASSPNSGTAGEAFF	TGTGCCAGCTCACCCAACTCCGGGACAGCGGGGGAAGCTTTCTTT
-	-	TRBJ2-2	TRBV29-1	CSALSPQYTGELFF	TGCAGCGCTCTCTCCCCACAATACACCGGGGAGCTGTTTTTT
TRBD1	-	TRBJ1-5	TRBV4-1	CASSPGAGGLSNQPQHF	TGCGCCAGCAGCCCAGGGGCAGGGGGTTTGAGCAATCAGCCCCAGCATTTT
TRBD2	-	TRBJ2-7	TRBV10-2	CASSPERGDAYEQYF	TGCGCCAGCAGCCCTGAGCGGGGTGACGCCTACGAGCAGTACTTC
-	-	TRBJ2-2	TRBV6-2/TRBV6-3	CASSYGQWVGELFF	TGTGCCAGCAGTTACGGACAGTGGGTAGGGGAGCTGTTTTTT